This T cell receptor beta chain was sequenced for a study of T cell clusters in autoimmune cytopenias. Whole-study results and caveats: The cluster-lack signature was not seen for secondary cytopenia versus chronic lymphocytic leukemia.

Each sample's input was 250 to 300 ng genomic DNA, some 40,000 genome equivalents. Multiplex touch-down PCR amplified TRB using TRB-A and TRB-B pools in one tube. TCRdb reprocessed the multiplex PCR reads; each CDR3 protein has one entry and no DNA is given. The record lists approximately 8,800 distinct CDR3 sequences, of which the ten most abundant hold around 4%. This clonotype registers medium-sized by frequency. Antigen specificity is unknown. This receptor was identified in a human donor with an autoimmune cytopenia or autoimmune hepatitis (not recorded which). The specimen was peripheral blood.

CDR3 residues: CSVPRPAGDQETQYF. The rearrangement links TRBV29-1 to TRBJ2-5; TCRdb's assignment of TRBD1 cannot be checked, as there is no DNA. Germline V gene data show CDR1 as SQVTM and CDR2 as ANQGSEA. The CDR3 consists of 15 residues.